The 23 T cell receptor beta chains presented below share a single source sample, sequenced in a study of early T cells in non-severe SARS-CoV-2 infection. TCRdb reprocessed the 5' RACE reads via MiXCR and lists one record per CDR3 protein. The sample yields about 60,000 distinct CDR3 sequences, roughly 10% seen once. Sample: whole blood, taken at baseline. Receptor source: an adult who was a healthcare worker with PCR-confirmed SARS-CoV-2 infection or an uninfected control (not recorded which).

The chain uses TRBV6-4 and TRBJ2-2; D gene unclear. Trimming left V 6 bases short and J 3 bases short, with 11 bases between. The CDR3 extends over 14 amino acids. From germline, CDR1 is MRHNA and CDR2 SNTAGT. The CDR3 DNA reads TGTGCCAGCAGCGTAGTAGGCGACACCGGGGAGCTGTTTTTT. Translated, it gives CASSVVGDTGELFF.

This clonotype was detected a few times. The V gene is TRBV30, the J gene TRBJ1-6; 7 nucleotides agree with TRBD1. The CDR3 spans 13 residues. V was pared by 4 bases and J by 9 bases, with 6 bases of the junction left unmatched. Germline lookup yields CDR1 GTSNPN and CDR2 SVGIG (reference sequence). CDR3 bases: TGTGCCTGGACCACAGGGGCGCGTTCACCCCTCCACTTT. Amino acid sequence: CAWTTGARSPLHF.

This chain uses TRBV3-1 with TRBJ1-5; TRBD1 agrees at 7 bases. Germline V gives CDR1 LGHDT, CDR2 YNNKEL (reference sequence). J was trimmed by 2 bases and V by 2 bases; bases with no gene match: 6. The CDR3 contains 16 residues. CDR3 sequence reads: CASSQSVGQGNQPQHF. The DNA of the CDR3 is TGTGCCAGCAGCCAATCTGTCGGACAGGGCAATCAGCCCCAGCATTTT.

This clonotype has a handful of counts. CDR3 in amino acids: CASSLYAGGSYGYTF. DNA of the CDR3: TGTGCCAGCAGTTTATACGCAGGGGGGAGCTATGGCTACACCTTC. This chain joins TRBV27 and TRBJ1-2; 7 positions match TRBD1. Trimming removed 1 base from V and 4 bases from J; junction bases left unmatched: 6. CDR3 length equals 15 residues. Germline loops: CDR1 MNHEY, CDR2 SMNVEV (reference sequence).

This clonotype was counted only a few times. The chain is built from TRBV18 and TRBJ2-3; 9 positions agree with TRBD1. The germline V gene has CDR1 KGHSH and CDR2 LQKENI. The CDR3 contains 18 residues. V lost 1 base, J lost 0 bases, and 8 bases stayed unmatched. The CDR3 bases are TGTGCCAGCTCACCACAAGGACAGGGGCCGAGTAGCACAGATACGCAGTATTTT. It is translated as CASSPQGQGPSSTDTQYF.

This clonotype was seen only a few times. The CDR3 DNA reads as TGTGCCAGCTCGGATGGTATGAACACTGAAGCTTTCTTT. As protein: CASSDGMNTEAFF. The gene calls are TRBV6-1 and TRBJ1-1, with D hard to call. Germline values: CDR1 MNHNS, CDR2 SASEGT. Trimming left V 8 bases short and J 0 bases short, with 10 bases between. The CDR3 totals 13 residues.

The V gene is TRBV28, the J gene TRBJ2-4, with TRBD2 matching over 7 bases. This CDR3 comprises 14 residues. Germline V gene lookup returns CDR1 MDHEN and CDR2 SYDVKM. Trimming cost V 4 bases and J 9 bases; bases outside gene matches: 9. In DNA, the CDR3 is TGTGCCAGCAGTTCCCGTTCAGGGAGGGCCATTCAGTACTTC. Translating it yields CASSSRSGRAIQYF. The full variable domain, in which reference TRBV28 and TRBJ2-4 provide the parts outside the CDR3, is DVKVTQSSRYLVKRTGEKVFLECVQDMDHENMFWYRQDPGLGLRLIYFSYDVKMKEKGDIPEGYSVSREKKERFSLILESASTNQTSMYLCASSSRSGRAIQYFGAGTRLSVL.

The V call is TRBV28, the J call TRBJ1-2; a weak D match, TRBD1 (5 bases). The CDR3 is 14 residues long. Germline CDR1 and CDR2: MDHEN and SYDVKM. Trimming took off 3 bases at V and 5 bases at J, with 13 bases between the two ends. CDR3 amino acids: CASSFGAKTYGYTF. Written as DNA, the CDR3 is TGTGCCAGCAGTTTTGGGGCGAAGACTTATGGCTACACCTTC.

The chain is built from TRBV11-2 and TRBJ2-5, with D tentatively TRBD1 (6 bases). Germline V CDR1 and CDR2: SGHAT, FQNNGV. This CDR3 is 16 amino acids long. V was shortened by 1 base and J by 0 bases, with 12 bases between the two germline ends. CDR3 loop: CASSLGTDRYQETQYF. In DNA form, the CDR3 reads TGTGCCAGCAGCTTAGGGACAGACAGGTACCAAGAGACCCAGTACTTC.

This clonotype was seen at least ten times. This chain uses TRBV7-9 with TRBJ2-7; D gene ambiguous. The ends were cut back, 4 bases at V and 2 bases at J, with 15 bases in the middle. The germline V gene has CDR1 SEHNR and CDR2 FQNEAQ (reference sequence). The CDR3 runs 15 residues. The CDR3 sequence is CASSSNPPQAYEQYF. CDR3 nucleotides: TGTGCCAGCAGCTCCAACCCCCCCCAAGCCTACGAGCAGTACTTC.

This clonotype was found a few times. The chain uses TRBV19 and TRBJ1-2, with D perhaps matching TRBD1 (5 bases). Germline loops: CDR1 LNHDA, CDR2 SQIVND (reference sequence). The CDR3 extends over 17 amino acids. Deletions cut 7 bases from V and 4 bases from J, with 25 bases between. The CDR3: CASTTTEFPGTTYGYTF. CDR3 sequence (DNA): TGTGCCAGTACTACTACGGAGTTCCCCGGGACTACCTATGGCTACACCTTC.

This clonotype was counted only a few times. This rearrangement joins TRBV7-6 to TRBJ2-2; 7 nucleotides line up with TRBD2. The CDR3 covers 17 residues. The junction had 10 bases not matched to a gene; V was cut back by 4 bases and J by 2 bases. Germline CDR1 reads SGHVS; CDR2 reads FNYEAQ. The CDR3 DNA follows: TGTGCCAGCAGCTCCCAGGGAGCGGGGTTCAACACCGGGGAGCTGTTTTTT. Translation: CASSSQGAGFNTGELFF.

Only a few counts were recorded for this clonotype. This chain uses TRBV5-6 with TRBJ1-5; TRBD1 matches at 7 bases. Germline V gene sequence: CDR1 SGHDT, CDR2 YYEEEE. There are 16 residues in the CDR3. Germline trimming cut 4 bases from V and 0 bases from J; bases unmatched to any gene: 7. As DNA, the CDR3 is TGTGCCAGCAGCAGAACAGGGGTCAATAGCAATCAGCCCCAGCATTTT. It is translated as CASSRTGVNSNQPQHF.

This clonotype was observed many times. The chain links TRBV20-1 to TRBJ2-7, with 9 bases aligning to TRBD1. Germline-derived CDR1 and CDR2 are DFQATT and SNEGSKA (reference sequence). V was clipped by 3 bases and J by 5 bases; unmatched bases: 11. CDR3 length: 15 amino acids. The CDR3 here is CSARLRGDRVHEQYF. The CDR3 DNA sequence: TGCAGTGCTAGGCTAAGGGGGGACAGGGTCCACGAGCAGTACTTC.

This clonotype was detected ten times or more. The V call is TRBV30, the J call TRBJ2-3, with a tentative D call TRBD2 (5 bases). This CDR3 has 17 residues. Trimming shortened V by 3 bases and J by 1 base, and 20 bases separated the two germline ends. The germline V gene has CDR1 GTSNPN and CDR2 SVGIG (reference sequence). The CDR3 DNA reads TGTGCCTGGAGGGAAAGTGCTAGGCGGGTTGGCACAGATACGCAGTATTTT. Translated: CAWRESARRVGTDTQYF.

This clonotype was detected only a few times. The genes are TRBV11-2 and TRBJ1-2, with TRBD1 as a possible D gene (6 bases). Trimming cost V 8 bases and J 4 bases, with 14 bases left between them. There are 13 residues in the CDR3. From germline, CDR1 is SGHAT and CDR2 FQNNGV. The CDR3, as DNA: TGTGCCAGCGGCGGACAGAGCCTCTATGGCTACACCTTC. Translated: CASGGQSLYGYTF.

This clonotype was seen more than once but under ten times. V gene TRBV19 combines with J gene TRBJ2-7; 7 bases match TRBD1. Unmatched junction bases numbered 8, after V lost 4 bases and J lost 2 bases. The CDR3 has 15 amino acids. The V gene's germline CDR1 is LNHDA and CDR2 SQIVND (reference sequence). CDR3 residues: CASSRGQEAAYEQYF. The CDR3 region has the DNA TGTGCCAGTAGTAGAGGACAGGAAGCGGCCTACGAGCAGTACTTC.

This rearrangement joins TRBV7-9 to TRBJ2-1; 7 nucleotides align to TRBD1. The V segment lost 1 base and the J segment 5 bases; nucleotides outside the gene matches: 8. The CDR3 covers 16 residues. Germline V CDR1 and CDR2: SEHNR, FQNEAQ (reference sequence). For the CDR3, the DNA is TGTGCCAGCAGCTTAGAAGGGGGCTTTTCGAACAATGAGCAGTTCTTC. This codes for CASSLEGGFSNNEQFF.

This clonotype was found many times. The CDR3 sequence is CSAVNRQNYGYTF. The CDR3 DNA reads TGCAGTGCTGTGAACAGGCAGAACTATGGCTACACCTTC. This chain links TRBV20-1 with TRBJ1-2; the D gene is possibly TRBD1 (5 bases). In germline, CDR1 is DFQATT, CDR2 SNEGSKA (reference sequence). The CDR3 spans 13 residues. With 5 bases removed from V and 2 bases from J, the gap between germline ends came to 12 bases.

This clonotype has ten or more counts. The chain employs TRBV5-1 and TRBJ2-7; D may match TRBD1 or TRBD2 (5 bases each). V dropped 4 bases and J dropped 0 bases, with 14 bases sitting between them. From germline, CDR1 is SGHRS and CDR2 YFSETQ. The length of the CDR3 is 15 residues. This CDR3 is CASSPAGTASYEQYF. CDR3 nucleotides: TGCGCCAGCAGCCCGGCCGGGACCGCCTCCTACGAGCAGTACTTC.

This clonotype occurred many times. The chain recombines TRBV27 with TRBJ2-7; 7 bases fit TRBD1. The CDR3 covers 14 residues. Trimming took 8 bases from V and 5 from J; bases not matched to a gene: 12. CDR1 MNHEY and CDR2 SMNVEV come from the germline V gene (reference sequence). The chain's CDR3 is CASSSRRGGNEQYF. The CDR3 DNA reads as TGTGCCAGCTCATCAAGGCGAGGGGGCAACGAGCAGTACTTC.

This clonotype was seen only a few times. This chain joins TRBV20-1 and TRBJ2-7, with a weak D call TRBD1 (5 bases). CDR1 and CDR2 (germline): DFQATT, SNEGSKA (reference sequence). CDR3 size: 13 residues. V gave up 2 bases and J gave up 5 bases, with 13 bases separating them. CDR3 sequence: CSARNSGFHEQYF. For the CDR3, the DNA is TGCAGTGCTAGAAATTCAGGGTTCCACGAGCAGTACTTC.

This clonotype was detected ten times or more. V and J are TRBV4-2 and TRBJ2-2; perhaps TRBD1 as D (6 bases). V was clipped by 1 base and J by 4 bases, with 16 bases between them. This CDR3 has 17 amino acids. Germline assignment: CDR1 LGHNA and CDR2 YNFKEQ. The CDR3 bases are TGTGCCAGCAGCCAAGGCACCTCCGGGACACCCACCGGGGAGCTGTTTTTT. Its protein product is CASSQGTSGTPTGELFF.